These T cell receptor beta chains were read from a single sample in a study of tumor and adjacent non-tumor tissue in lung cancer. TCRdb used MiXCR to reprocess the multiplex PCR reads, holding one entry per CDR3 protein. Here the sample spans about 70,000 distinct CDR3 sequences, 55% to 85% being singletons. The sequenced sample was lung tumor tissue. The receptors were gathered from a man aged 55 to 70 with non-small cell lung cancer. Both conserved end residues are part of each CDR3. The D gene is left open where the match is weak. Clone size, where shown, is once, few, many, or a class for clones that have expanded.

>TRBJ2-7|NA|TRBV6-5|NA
CASSHGAGHVCEQYF
TGTGCCAGCAGTCACGGGGCTGGACATGTTTGCGAGCAGTACTTC
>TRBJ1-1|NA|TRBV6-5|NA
CAIRYSRRGGAGAFF
TGTGCCATCAGATACTCCCGCAGGGGTGGGGCTGGAGCTTTCTTT
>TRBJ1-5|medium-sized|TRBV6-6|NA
CASRTELNQPQHF
TGTGCCAGCAGGACAGAATTAAATCAGCCCCAGCATTTT
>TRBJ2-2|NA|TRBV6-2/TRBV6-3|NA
CACSYYDTGELFF
TGTGCCTGCAGTTACTACGACACCGGGGAGTTGTTTTTT
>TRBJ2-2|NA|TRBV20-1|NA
CSANHGHTGELFF
TGTAGTGCTAACCACGGGCACACCGGGGAGCTGTTTTTT
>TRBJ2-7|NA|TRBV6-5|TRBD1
CTSSYGTGQVYEQYF
TGTACCAGCAGTTACGGGACAGGACAGGTTTACGAGCAATACTTC
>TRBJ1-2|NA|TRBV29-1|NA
CSLAGGIYGNTF
TGCAGCCTTGCGGGCGGCATCTATGGCAACACCTTC
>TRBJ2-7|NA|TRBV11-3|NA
CASSPPGQGSREQYF
TGTGCCAGCAGCCCCCCGGGGCAGGGGAGTCGGGAGCAGTACTTC
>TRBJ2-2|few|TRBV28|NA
CASSSGITGELFF
TGTGCCAGCAGTTCAGGGATCACCGGGGAGCTGTTTTTT
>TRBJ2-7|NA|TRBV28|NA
CASSSMLVNEQYF
TGTGCCAGCAGTTCCATGCTAGTCAATGAGCAGTACTTC
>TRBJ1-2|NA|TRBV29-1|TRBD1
CSVVQGVNDHTF
TGCAGCGTTGTACAGGGGGTGAATGACCACACCTTC
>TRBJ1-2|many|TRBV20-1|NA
CSIPSLHGYTF
TGCAGTATCCCAAGTCTTCATGGCTACACCTTC
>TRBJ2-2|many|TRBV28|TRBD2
CASSSGSRTGELFF
TGTGCCAGCAGTAGCGGGAGTCGCACCGGGGAGCTGTTTTTT
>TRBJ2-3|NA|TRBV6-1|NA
CASSVGLAGDQPQYF
TGTGCCAGCAGTGTAGGGCTGGCAGGCGACCAGCCACAGTATTTT
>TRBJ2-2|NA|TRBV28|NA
CASYEDRELFF
TGTGCCAGCTATGAGGACCGGGAGCTGTTTTTT
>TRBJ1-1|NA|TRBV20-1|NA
CRAELGRNEAFF
TGCCGTGCCGAGTTGGGGCGGAATGAAGCTTTCTTT
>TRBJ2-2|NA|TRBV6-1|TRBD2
CASSVLAGVTGELSF
TGTGCCAGCAGTGTACTAGCGGGAGTCACCGGGGAGCTGTCTTTT
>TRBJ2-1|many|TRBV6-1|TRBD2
CASRDPSGSLSYNEQFF
TGTGCCAGCAGGGACCCTAGCGGGAGCCTCTCCTACAATGAGCAGTTCTTC
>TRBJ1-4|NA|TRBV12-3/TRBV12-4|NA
CASHPGIGPTTNEKLFF
TGTGCCAGTCATCCCGGGATAGGACCGACAACTAATGAAAAACTGTTTTTT
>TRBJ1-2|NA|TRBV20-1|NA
CSARNMCYTF
TGCAGTGCTAGAAATATGTGCTACACCTTC
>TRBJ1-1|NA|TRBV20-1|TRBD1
CSARDRDTEYFF
TGCAGTGCGCGGGACAGGGACACTGAATATTTCTTT
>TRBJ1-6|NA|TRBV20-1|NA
CSARIDTPLRF
TGCAGTGCTCGTATAGATACACCCCTCCGCTTT
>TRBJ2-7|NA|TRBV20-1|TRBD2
CSDGLAGTPYEQYF
TGCAGTGATGGACTAGCGGGGACTCCGTATGAGCAGTACTTC
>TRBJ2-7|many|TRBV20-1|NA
CSARKRTQTSYEQYF
TGCAGTGCTAGAAAACGGACACAGACCTCCTACGAGCAGTACTTC
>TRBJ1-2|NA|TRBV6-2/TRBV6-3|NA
CASSYTQTANYGCTF
TGTGCCAGCAGTTACACCCAGACGGCTAACTATGGCTGCACCTTC
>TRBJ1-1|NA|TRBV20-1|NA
CCARDGQGTTEALF
TGCTGTGCTAGAGACGGGCAAGGTACAACAGAAGCTCTCTTT
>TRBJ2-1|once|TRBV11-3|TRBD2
CASSGGLAVNIEQFF
TGTGCCAGCAGCGGGGGACTAGCGGTCAACATTGAGCAGTTCTTC
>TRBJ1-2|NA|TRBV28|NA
CTSSLASGTYGYTF
TGTACCAGCAGTTTAGCGTCAGGGACCTATGGCTACACCTTC
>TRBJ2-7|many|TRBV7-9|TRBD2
CASSKLAGYEQYF
TGTGCCAGCAGCAAACTAGCGGGGTACGAGCAGTACTTC
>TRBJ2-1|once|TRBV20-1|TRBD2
CSTSHRGRTYNEQFF
TGCAGTACATCCCACCGCGGGAGAACCTACAATGAGCAGTTCTTC
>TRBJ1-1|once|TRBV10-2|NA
CASSRDRANTEAYF
TGCGCCAGCAGTCGAGACAGAGCGAACACTGAAGCTTACTTT
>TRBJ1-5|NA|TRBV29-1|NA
CGVGDRCNQTQHF
TGCGGCGTTGGAGACAGGTGCAATCAGACCCAGCATTTT
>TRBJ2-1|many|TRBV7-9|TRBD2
CASSLTSGGLLYNEQFF
TGTGCCAGCAGCCTCACTAGCGGGGGACTTCTCTACAATGAGCAGTTCTTC